This paragraph covers one TCR beta chain sequence. Its matching antigen is unknown. Genes and germline are mouse. The CDR3 goes on 4 residues after the read ends, and that part is filled in from the germline J gene. The data derive from a study of CD8+ T cells in alopecia areata. Across the whole study: Each recipient was a roughly 7-11-week-old female C3H/HeJ mouse given skin from a roughly 6-12-month-old C3H/HeJ donor with spontaneous alopecia.

The study, taken as a whole, reports: Sequences from scalp samples also cover resident alphabeta T cells of normal skin.

Trimming at V came to 4 bases and at J to 1 base, leaving 4 bases not matched to a gene. The CDR3 extends over 15 amino acids. Germline V gene sequence: CDR1 NSHNY, CDR2 SYGAGN. Sequencing relied on a cDNA template that was reverse transcribed from extracted RNA. Only in-frame clones appear in the TCRdb table, and some are missing; sequencing was by immunoSEQ multiplex PCR. This set yields some 120,000 clones and no singletons; the top ten hold about 19%. This chain connects TRBV13-1 to TRBJ1-1; 10 bases line up with TRBD1. The sequenced sample was lesional skin. The TCR sequence derives from a C3H/HeJ mouse with alopecia areata. Mice of this strain are of MHC haplotype H2-k. The chain's CDR3 is CASSPRQGANTEVFF. Incomplete CDR3 DNA: TGTGCCAGCAGTCCAAGACAGGGGGCGAACACA.